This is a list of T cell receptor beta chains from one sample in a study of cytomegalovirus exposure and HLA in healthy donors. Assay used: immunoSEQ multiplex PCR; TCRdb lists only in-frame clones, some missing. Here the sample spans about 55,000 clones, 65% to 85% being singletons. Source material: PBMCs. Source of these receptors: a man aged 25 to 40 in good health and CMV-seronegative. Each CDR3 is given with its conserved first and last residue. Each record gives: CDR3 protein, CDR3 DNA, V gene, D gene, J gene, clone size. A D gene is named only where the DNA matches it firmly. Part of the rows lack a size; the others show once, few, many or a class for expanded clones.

CASSKTGIGGYEQYF | TGTGCCAGCAGCAAAACAGGGATTGGCGGCTACGAGCAGTACTTC | TRBV14 | - | TRBJ2-7 | -
CASSQDRRPYNEQFF | TGTGCCAGCAGTCAGGACAGACGGCCCTACAATGAGCAGTTCTTC | TRBV5-5 | - | TRBJ2-1 | -
CASSQAPDRGVSPLHF | TGCGCCAGCAGCCAAGCCCCCGACAGGGGGGTTTCACCCCTCCACTTT | TRBV4-1 | TRBD1 | TRBJ1-6 | -
CASRGVEETQYF | TGTGCCAGCAGGGGAGTGGAAGAGACCCAGTACTTC | TRBV2 | - | TRBJ2-5 | -
CATSRGTAENQPQHF | TGTGCCACCAGCAGAGGCACAGCAGAGAATCAGCCCCAGCATTTT | TRBV15 | - | TRBJ1-5 | few
CASFRRTSGGFLSYNEQFF | TGTGCCAGCTTTCGCAGAACTAGCGGGGGATTCCTCTCCTACAATGAGCAGTTCTTC | TRBV7-2 | TRBD2 | TRBJ2-1 | -
CASSIDSFSGPRQGFRPYLLEQYF | TGTGCCAGTAGTATAGATTCCTTTTCAGGGCCCCGACAGGGATTTCGTCCATACCTACTCGAGCAGTACTTC | TRBV19 | TRBD1 | TRBJ2-7 | -
CAWNRAGGSYNEQFF | TGTGCCTGGAATAGGGCAGGGGGCTCCTACAATGAGCAGTTCTTC | TRBV30 | TRBD1 | TRBJ2-1 | -
CASSPPVAGFGYNEQFF | TGCGCCAGCAGCCCACCAGTAGCGGGATTCGGGTACAATGAGCAGTTCTTC | TRBV5-1 | TRBD2 | TRBJ2-1 | -
CASSLGQAGGPDTQYF | TGTGCCAGCAGCTTAGGCCAAGCGGGAGGGCCGGATACGCAGTATTTT | TRBV7-9 | TRBD2 | TRBJ2-3 | -
CATSNPAGTGEFDTEAFF | TGTGCCACCAGCAATCCGGCCGGGACAGGAGAGTTCGACACTGAAGCTTTCTTT | TRBV15 | TRBD1 | TRBJ1-1 | -
CASSESPPGWAGYQPSGNTIYF | TGTGCCAGCAGTGAATCCCCCCCCGGTTGGGCGGGGTATCAACCCTCTGGAAACACCATATATTTT | TRBV6-1 | - | TRBJ1-3 | -
CASSQDRLNEQFF | TGCGCCAGCAGCCAAGATCGCCTAAATGAGCAGTTCTTC | TRBV4-1 | - | TRBJ2-1 | -
CASSLVQGGAGYTF | TGTGCCAGCAGCTTGGTCCAGGGAGGGGCTGGCTACACCTTC | TRBV5-4 | - | TRBJ1-2 | -
CASSEGDRDGNEQFF | TGTGCCAGCAGCGAGGGGGACAGGGATGGTAATGAGCAGTTCTTC | TRBV9 | TRBD1 | TRBJ2-1 | -
CASSPRPGQGSYNEQFF | TGTGCCAGCAGCCCTAGACCGGGACAGGGATCCTACAATGAGCAGTTCTTC | TRBV14 | TRBD1 | TRBJ2-1 | once
CASSSSPWWRPGGEETQYF | TGCGCCAGCAGCTCCTCTCCCTGGTGGAGGCCGGGGGGAGAAGAGACCCAGTACTTC | TRBV5-1 | TRBD2 | TRBJ2-5 | -
CASSFSGYYQETQYF | TGTGCCAGCAGTTTTTCAGGATATTACCAAGAGACCCAGTACTTC | TRBV28 | - | TRBJ2-5 | -
CASSEEDTYYEQYF | TGCGCCAGCAGTGAAGAGGACACTTACTACGAGCAGTACTTC | TRBV10-2 | - | TRBJ2-7 | -
CASSSKAPGQLLYSGNTIYF | TGTGCCAGCAGCTCAAAAGCCCCGGGACAGCTTCTTTACTCTGGAAACACCATATATTTT | TRBV12-1 | - | TRBJ1-3 | -
CASSSGDSGNTIYF | TGTGCCAGCAGTTCCGGGGACTCTGGAAACACCATATATTTT | TRBV28 | - | TRBJ1-3 | -
CASSGSYNEQFF | TGTGCCAGCAGTGGCAGTTACAATGAGCAGTTCTTC | TRBV28 | - | TRBJ2-1 | -
CASSPLRTAVYGYTF | TGTGCCAGCAGCCCACTTCGGACAGCCGTCTATGGCTACACCTTC | TRBV14 | - | TRBJ1-2 | -
CASRDRGGAREKLFF | TGTGCCAGTAGAGATCGCGGGGGGGCACGGGAAAAACTGTTTTTT | TRBV19 | - | TRBJ1-4 | -
CASSSLAQETQYF | TGTGCCAGCAGCTCCCTGGCCCAAGAGACCCAGTACTTC | TRBV11-2 | - | TRBJ2-5 | -
CASSLPALETQYF | TGTGCCAGCAGTCTACCTGCGCTCGAGACCCAGTACTTC | TRBV28 | - | TRBJ2-5 | -
CASRGASGTQETQYF | TGCGCCAGCCGGGGAGCTAGCGGGACTCAAGAGACCCAGTACTTC | TRBV5-1 | TRBD2 | TRBJ2-5 | -
CASSQGSVGNQPQHF | TGTGCCAGCAGCCAAGGGTCGGTGGGCAATCAGCCCCAGCATTTT | TRBV4-2 | - | TRBJ1-5 | -
CASSLYGIPGNTIYF | TGTGCCAGCAGCTTGTACGGGATTCCTGGAAACACCATATATTTT | TRBV5-6 | - | TRBJ1-3 | -
CASSLLSTGTGSYEQYF | TGTGCCAGCAGTTTGCTATCAACCGGGACAGGCTCCTACGAGCAGTACTTC | TRBV27 | TRBD1 | TRBJ2-7 | once
CASSDTLAPRETQYF | TGTGCCAGCAGTGACACACTAGCGCCTCGGGAGACCCAGTACTTC | TRBV6-6 | TRBD2 | TRBJ2-5 | -
CASSGRAGSNEQFF | TGTGCCAGCAGCGGGAGGGCTGGTTCCAATGAGCAGTTCTTC | TRBV7-2 | TRBD2 | TRBJ2-1 | few
CASSLGGGASNQPQHF | TGTGCCAGCAGCTTAGGAGGGGGCGCAAGTAATCAGCCCCAGCATTTT | TRBV7-6 | TRBD1 | TRBJ1-5 | -
CAWSVTVKGYTF | TGTGCCTGGAGTGTGACAGTGAAAGGCTACACCTTC | TRBV30 | - | TRBJ1-2 | -
CASSLGRGQETQYF | TGCGCCAGCAGCTTGGGGCGGGGCCAAGAGACCCAGTACTTC | TRBV5-1 | - | TRBJ2-5 | -
CASSFGGRAYNEQFF | TGTGCCAGCAGCTTCGGAGGGAGGGCCTACAATGAGCAGTTCTTC | TRBV11-3 | TRBD2 | TRBJ2-1 | few
CASSLGGLAGGREQYF | TGTGCCAGCAGCTTAGGGGGACTAGCGGGGGGGCGCGAGCAGTACTTC | TRBV7-8 | TRBD2 | TRBJ2-7 | -
CASSSRLKTGLRGYEQYF | TGTGCCAGCAGTTCCAGACTAAAGACAGGCCTAAGGGGCTACGAGCAGTACTTC | TRBV27 | - | TRBJ2-7 | few
CASSSGTTRSYEQYF | TGTGCCAGCAGCTCGGGAACGACTCGCTCCTACGAGCAGTACTTC | TRBV11-3 | - | TRBJ2-7 | -
CASSKDWGEQYF | TGCGCCAGCAGCAAGGACTGGGGCGAGCAGTACTTC | TRBV5-1 | - | TRBJ2-7 | -
CASSQDRVGYTF | TGTGCCAGCAGCCAAGATCGGGTTGGCTACACCTTC | TRBV14 | - | TRBJ1-2 | -
CASSVRDRESPLHF | TGTGCCAGCAGCGTCCGGGACAGGGAATCACCCCTCCACTTT | TRBV9 | TRBD1 | TRBJ1-6 | -
CASSRQGASEKLFF | TGTGCCAGCAGCCGACAGGGGGCGAGTGAAAAACTGTTTTTT | TRBV5-4 | TRBD1 | TRBJ1-4 | -
CASSYVPSSAMGSYEQYF | TGCGCCAGCTCCTACGTCCCCTCTAGTGCAATGGGGAGTTACGAGCAGTACTTC | TRBV5-1 | - | TRBJ2-7 | -
CASSKGGALTEAFF | TGCGCCAGCAGTAAAGGGGGGGCTTTGACTGAAGCTTTCTTT | TRBV10-1 | - | TRBJ1-1 | -
CASSNSPLLNEQFF | TGTGCCAGCAGCAATTCCCCCCTCCTAAATGAGCAGTTCTTC | TRBV11-2 | - | TRBJ2-1 | -
CAWKGLGVEQFF | TGTGCCTGGAAGGGACTAGGGGTTGAGCAGTTCTTC | TRBV30 | TRBD2 | TRBJ2-1 | -
CATSRGPGGTSTDTQYF | TGTGCCACCAGCAGAGGCCCGGGGGGGACTAGCACAGATACGCAGTATTTT | TRBV15 | TRBD2 | TRBJ2-3 | -
CASSQDWTSGSLDEQFF | TGCGCCAGCAGCCAAGATTGGACTAGCGGGAGTTTGGATGAGCAGTTCTTC | TRBV4-3 | TRBD2 | TRBJ2-1 | -
CASRDAGGSYNEQFF | TGTGCCAGCCGGGACGCGGGGGGCTCCTACAATGAGCAGTTCTTC | TRBV6-6 | TRBD2 | TRBJ2-1 | few
CASSLAGVVEAFF | TGTGCCAGCAGCTTGGCAGGGGTGGTTGAAGCTTTCTTT | TRBV5-6 | - | TRBJ1-1 | -
CASSRWGDSNPGSRYTF | TGTGCCAGCAGCCGCTGGGGGGACAGCAACCCAGGGTCCCGCTACACCTTC | TRBV2 | TRBD1 | TRBJ1-2 | -
CSAGWGGDINSGNTIYF | TGCAGCGCTGGTTGGGGAGGGGACATTAACTCTGGAAACACCATATATTTT | TRBV29-1 | - | TRBJ1-3 | once
CASSEVDRGGYTF | TGTGCCAGCAGTGAAGTGGACAGGGGTGGCTACACCTTC | TRBV6-1 | TRBD1 | TRBJ1-2 | -
CASSPFSGHTDTQYF | TGTGCCAGCAGCCCCTTCTCAGGGCACACAGATACGCAGTATTTT | TRBV7-9 | - | TRBJ2-3 | -
CASSISVYEQFF | TGTGCCAGTAGTATCTCTGTCTATGAGCAGTTCTTC | TRBV19 | - | TRBJ2-1 | -
CASSLAASGGYNEQFF | TGCGCCAGCAGCTTGGCGGCTAGCGGGGGTTACAATGAGCAGTTCTTC | TRBV5-1 | TRBD2 | TRBJ2-1 | -
CASSLTGGDSGYTF | TGTGCCAGCAGCTTGACAGGGGGCGACTCTGGCTACACCTTC | TRBV5-6 | TRBD1 | TRBJ1-2 | once
CASSPTPRAQTGLNYEQYF | TGTGCCAGCTCACCTACCCCCCGGGCGCAGACAGGGCTAAATTACGAGCAGTACTTC | TRBV18 | TRBD1 | TRBJ2-7 | once
CASSLVPGGHQPQHF | TGTGCCAGCAGTTTAGTCCCAGGAGGCCATCAGCCCCAGCATTTT | TRBV27 | - | TRBJ1-5 | -